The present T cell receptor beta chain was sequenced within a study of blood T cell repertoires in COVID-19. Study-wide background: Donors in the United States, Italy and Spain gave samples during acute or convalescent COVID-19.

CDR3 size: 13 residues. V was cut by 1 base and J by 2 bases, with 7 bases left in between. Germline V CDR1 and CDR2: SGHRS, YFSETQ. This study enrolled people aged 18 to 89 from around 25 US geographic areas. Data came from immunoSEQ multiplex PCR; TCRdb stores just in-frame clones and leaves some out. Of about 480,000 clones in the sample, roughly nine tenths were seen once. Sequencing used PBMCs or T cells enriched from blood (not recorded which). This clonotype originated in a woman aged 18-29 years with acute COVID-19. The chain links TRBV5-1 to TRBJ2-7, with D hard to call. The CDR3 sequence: CASSLLGPYEQYF. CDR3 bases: TGCGCCAGCAGCTTGCTTGGGCCCTACGAGCAGTACTTC. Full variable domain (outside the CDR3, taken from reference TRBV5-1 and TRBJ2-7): KAGVTQTPRYLIKTRGQQVTLSCSPISGHRSVSWYQQTPGQGLQFLFEYFSETQRNKGNFPGRFSGRQFSNSRSEMNVSTLELGDSALYLCASSLLGPYEQYFGPGTRLTVT.